A single sample is the source of the 13 T cell receptor beta chains below, sequenced in a study of cytomegalovirus exposure and HLA in healthy donors. The PCR contained 60 Vbeta and 13 Jbeta primers. Profiled with immunoSEQ multiplex PCR; TCRdb holds only in-frame clones, not every one. The repertoire consists of tens of thousands of clones, with about three quarters occurring once and the leading ten covering around 9.7%. The material sequenced was PBMCs. Source of these receptors: a man between 40 and 49 years old in good health and CMV-seronegative.

This clone was recorded only once. The V call is TRBV6-1, the J call TRBJ2-3; TRBD2 matches 14 bases. Germline CDR1 MNHNS, CDR2 SASEGT. This CDR3 has 15 amino acids. After removal of 6 bases from V and 10 bases from J, the junction contained 9 bases not matched to a gene. The CDR3 reads CASRSGLAGGISQYF. The CDR3 region has the DNA TGTGCCAGCAGATCCGGACTAGCGGGGGGAATTTCGCAGTATTTT.

This clone has a single count. The V and J genes are TRBV9 and TRBJ1-2, with a weak D call TRBD1 (6 bases). CDR1 and CDR2 from the germline V gene are SGDLS and YYNGEE. Trimming pared 7 bases from V and 6 bases from J, leaving 16 bases between. The CDR3 sequence is 13 residues long. The CDR3 DNA is TGTGCCAGCGGGCAGGGGATTGCGAATGGCTACACCTTC. It specifies CASGQGIANGYTF.

The chain has TRBV5-1 and TRBJ2-1, with D possibly matching TRBD1 (6 bases). CDR1 and CDR2 (germline): SGHRS, YFSETQ. Trimming took 3 bases from V and 5 from J, leaving 9 bases between them. The CDR3 runs 13 residues. The CDR3 reads CASSYGQNNEQFF. The DNA for the CDR3 is TGCGCCAGCAGCTACGGACAGAACAATGAGCAGTTCTTC.

The chain links TRBV5-1 to TRBJ2-1; the match to TRBD2 covers 15 bases. V was pared by 7 bases and J by 7 bases, with 3 bases of the junction left unmatched. This CDR3 spans 14 amino acids. Looked up from germline, CDR1 is SGHRS and CDR2 is YFSETQ. DNA for the CDR3: TGCGCCAGCGCCGGGACTAGCGGGGGGAATGAGCAGTTCTTC. Translating it yields CASAGTSGGNEQFF.

The V and J genes are TRBV5-1 and TRBJ1-1; TRBD1 agrees at 7 bases. The CDR3 totals 13 residues. Germline CDR1 reads SGHRS; CDR2 reads YFSETQ. The junction had 3 bases not matched to a gene; V was cut back by 7 bases and J by 0 bases. The CDR3 loop is CASGTEMNTEAFF. The CDR3 nucleotides are TGCGCCAGCGGGACAGAAATGAACACTGAAGCTTTCTTT.

The chain combines TRBV15 with TRBJ2-7, with TRBD2 matching over 9 bases. Trimming at V came to 1 base and at J to 2 bases, leaving 9 bases not matched to a gene. The CDR3 spans 17 residues. CDR1 is LNHNV and CDR2 is YYDKDF in the germline V gene (reference sequence). This CDR3 reads CATSRGGRLAGTYEQYF. The CDR3 nucleotides are TGTGCCACCAGCAGAGGAGGTCGGCTAGCGGGAACCTACGAGCAGTACTTC.

CDR3 residues: CASSLGGAGNTEAFF. The CDR3, as DNA: TGTGCCAGCAGCTTGGGAGGGGCAGGGAACACTGAAGCTTTCTTT. The V and J genes are TRBV7-3 and TRBJ1-1, with D perhaps TRBD1 (5 bases). Deletions cut 3 bases from V and 1 base from J, with 12 bases between. CDR3 length: 15 residues. CDR1 is SGHTA, CDR2 FQGTGA, per germline.

The chain carries TRBV7-9 and TRBJ1-3, with 9 bases aligning to TRBD1. Trimming cost V 2 bases and J 0 bases; bases outside gene matches: 5. This CDR3 region has 17 residues. Germline CDR1 and CDR2: SEHNR and FQNEAQ (reference sequence). CDR3 residues: CASSLIGTGPSGNTIYF. As DNA, the CDR3 is TGTGCCAGCAGCTTAATCGGGACAGGGCCCTCTGGAAACACCATATATTTT.

The chain is built from TRBV2 and TRBJ2-7, with TRBD1 identical over 10 bases. With V trimmed by 9 bases and J by 6 bases, 8 bases remained unmatched. Germline loops: CDR1 SNHLY, CDR2 FYNNEI. The CDR3 is 13 residues long. This CDR3 reads CARRGQGVGEQYF. CDR3 DNA sequence: TGTGCCAGACGCGGACAGGGGGTCGGCGAGCAGTACTTC.

In its sample, this clone was seen a few times. V usage is TRBV7-2 and J usage is TRBJ2-7; 12 bases match TRBD2. Trimming cost V 5 bases and J 5 bases; bases outside gene matches: 10. This CDR3 comprises 16 residues. CDR1 is SGHTA, CDR2 FQGNSA, per germline. The CDR3 nucleotides are TGTGCCAGCAGCCCAAGGACTAGCGGGAAGAACCACGAGCAGTACTTC. Its protein product is CASSPRTSGKNHEQYF.

This chain connects TRBV25-1 to TRBJ2-6; 10 bases align to TRBD1. CDR1 is MGHDK and CDR2 is SYGVNS in the germline V gene. Trimming removed 1 base from V and 0 bases from J; junction bases left unmatched: 3. There are 18 residues in the CDR3. Written as DNA, the CDR3 is TGTGCCAGCAGTGAATTTGGGACAGGGGCCTCTGGGGCCAACGTCCTGACTTTC. Protein sequence: CASSEFGTGASGANVLTF.

The rearrangement uses TRBV18 and TRBJ2-5; 7 positions match TRBD2. This CDR3 comprises 18 residues. The V segment lost 3 bases and the J segment 4 bases; nucleotides outside the gene matches: 17. The germline V gene has CDR1 KGHSH and CDR2 LQKENI. Here the CDR3 DNA reads TGTGCCAGCTCACCCCAGCAAGCGGCGGGAGATTTCCGAGAGACCCAGTACTTC. Encoded protein: CASSPQQAAGDFRETQYF.

The V call is TRBV19, the J call TRBJ2-5, with 10 bases matching TRBD2. Per the germline V gene, CDR1 is LNHDA and CDR2 is SQIVND (reference sequence). Trimming removed 6 bases from V and 3 bases from J; junction bases left unmatched: 7. This CDR3 is 15 amino acids long. The CDR3: CASSGLAALEETQYF. The CDR3 coding sequence is TGTGCCAGTAGCGGACTAGCGGCCTTAGAAGAGACCCAGTACTTC.